The 2 T cell receptor beta chains presented below share a single source sample, sequenced in a study of cytomegalovirus exposure and HLA in healthy donors. Both 60 Vbeta primers and 13 Jbeta primers went into the PCR. The method was immunoSEQ multiplex PCR; TCRdb's version includes in-frame clones alone and lacks a portion of them. The repertoire holds 100,000 to 150,000 clones, about 80% seen once, with more than 2.5% in the top ten. Sequenced sample: PBMCs. The receptors stem from a woman between 50 and 59 years old in good health and CMV-seronegative.

This sequence joins TRBV5-1 and TRBJ2-1; a weak D match, TRBD1 (6 bases). Per the germline V gene, CDR1 is SGHRS and CDR2 is YFSETQ. The CDR3 is made up of 14 amino acids. The V gene lost 2 bases and the J gene lost 9 bases, with 15 bases spanning the gap. CDR3 sequence reads: CASSFGRGSREQFF. CDR3 sequence (DNA): TGCGCCAGCAGCTTCGGCAGGGGTAGCCGTGAGCAGTTCTTC.

This clone came up a few times. The chain is built from TRBV5-5 and TRBJ1-4; D remains unclear. The CDR3 contains 13 residues. In germline, CDR1 is SGHKS, CDR2 YYEKEE (reference sequence). V was clipped by 1 base and J by 6 bases, with 7 bases between them. CDR3 DNA: TGTGCCAGCAGCTTGTTACACGATGAAAAACTGTTTTTT. This encodes CASSLLHDEKLFF.